These 19 T cell receptor beta chains share one sample of origin, sequenced in a study of blood T cell repertoires in COVID-19. Generated by immunoSEQ multiplex PCR, the TCRdb table keeps only in-frame clones and is missing some. The sample records some 180,000 clones, 70% to 80% being singletons. Material for sequencing was PBMCs or T cells enriched from blood (not recorded which). Receptor source: a man in his sixties who had been exposed to COVID-19.

The gene calls are TRBV7-9 and TRBJ2-7; 12 nucleotides match TRBD2. The CDR3 sequence is 16 residues long. Germline V CDR1 and CDR2: SEHNR, FQNEAQ (reference sequence). V was clipped by 3 bases and J by 1 base; unmatched bases: 4. CDR3 nucleotides: TGTGCCAGCAGCTTTGGGACTAGCGGGCCATCCTACGAGCAGTACTTC. Translating gives CASSFGTSGPSYEQYF.

This clone was recorded a few times. The rearrangement links TRBV5-4 to TRBJ2-2; D is possibly TRBD2 (6 bases). Germline V gene sequence: CDR1 SGHNT, CDR2 YYREEE (reference sequence). The length of the CDR3 is 15 residues. The V end lost 0 bases, the J end lost 1 base, and 7 bases lay between the germline ends. The chain's CDR3 is CASSLVGGNTGELFF. The CDR3 DNA is TGTGCCAGCAGCTTGGTGGGGGGGAACACCGGGGAGCTGTTTTTT.

This chain uses TRBV7-9 with TRBJ1-1; D unresolved. The CDR3 is 12 amino acids. Germline assignment: CDR1 SEHNR and CDR2 FQNEAQ (reference sequence). V was clipped by 5 bases and J by 6 bases, with 10 bases between them. CDR3 sequence reads: CASSPESAEAFF. The CDR3 nucleotides are TGTGCCAGCAGCCCGGAGAGTGCTGAAGCTTTCTTT.

This chain joins TRBV30 and TRBJ2-1; TRBD2 matches at 11 bases. Per the germline V gene, CDR1 is GTSNPN and CDR2 is SVGIG (reference sequence). The V and J ends lost 2 bases and 7 bases, in that order; junction bases with no gene match: 1. The CDR3 loop spans 13 amino acids. CDR3 coding DNA: TGTGCCTGGAGTCCTAGCGGGGGGAATGAGCAGTTCTTC. Its translation: CAWSPSGGNEQFF.

In its sample, this clone was seen once. The J gene is TRBJ1-6, the V gene TRBV19; 10 bases fit TRBD1. The junction had 6 bases not matched to a gene; V was cut back by 4 bases and J by 0 bases. The length of the CDR3 is 18 residues. Germline V gives CDR1 LNHDA, CDR2 SQIVND (reference sequence). CDR3 DNA sequence: TGTGCCAGTAGTACCCGGACAGGGGGGGACTCCTATAATTCACCCCTCCACTTT. Its translation: CASSTRTGGDSYNSPLHF.

V is TRBV30 and J is TRBJ2-5, with 8 nucleotides matching TRBD1. Trimming cost V 7 bases and J 4 bases; bases outside gene matches: 11. The length of the CDR3 is 14 residues. The germline CDR1 and CDR2 sequences are GTSNPN and SVGIG (reference sequence). The DNA for the CDR3 is TGTGCCTCCGCGGCAGGGGGCCAAGGAGAGACCCAGTACTTC. Its translation is CASAAGGQGETQYF. Together with reference TRBV30 and TRBJ2-5, the CDR3 gives the full variable domain: SQTIHQWPATLVQPVGSPLSLECTVEGTSNPNLYWYRQAAGRGLQLLFYSVGIGQISSEVPQNLSASRPQDRQFILSSKKLLLSDSGFYLCASAAGGQGETQYFGPGTRLLVL.

The chain combines TRBV30 with TRBJ1-1, with D possibly matching TRBD1 (6 bases). Trimming left V 8 bases short and J 5 bases short, with 18 bases between. The CDR3 loop spans 13 amino acids. The germline CDR1 and CDR2 sequences are GTSNPN and SVGIG (reference sequence). This CDR3 is CARGGRGRTEAFF. The DNA for the CDR3 is TGTGCCCGGGGTGGCAGGGGTAGGACTGAAGCTTTCTTT. The full variable domain, its missing parts supplied by reference TRBV30 and TRBJ1-1, is SQTIHQWPATLVQPVGSPLSLECTVEGTSNPNLYWYRQAAGRGLQLLFYSVGIGQISSEVPQNLSASRPQDRQFILSSKKLLLSDSGFYLCARGGRGRTEAFFGQGTRLTVV.

The chain combines TRBV19 with TRBJ2-7, with TRBD2 identical over 8 bases. Germline CDR1 is LNHDA and CDR2 is SQIVND (reference sequence). The V gene end was trimmed by 5 bases and the J gene end by 4 bases; junction bases not matched to a gene: 10. This CDR3 is built from 15 residues. The CDR3 loop reads CASSPQAGAVYEQYF. DNA for the CDR3: TGTGCCAGTAGTCCCCAAGCGGGAGCAGTATACGAGCAGTACTTC.

The chain has TRBV7-9 and TRBJ2-1, with 7 bases aligning to TRBD2. This CDR3 contains 14 residues. V lost 2 bases and J lost 6; bases outside the gene matches: 4. CDR1 and CDR2 (germline): SEHNR, FQNEAQ (reference sequence). As DNA, the CDR3 is TGTGCCAGCAGCTTACGGGACTATAGCAATGAGCAGTTCTTC. Translation: CASSLRDYSNEQFF.

The chain combines TRBV10-3 with TRBJ2-2; D possibly corresponds to TRBD1 (6 bases). V was clipped by 2 bases and J by 5 bases, with 6 bases between them. Per the germline V gene, CDR1 is ENHRY and CDR2 is SYGVKD. The CDR3 runs 13 residues. The CDR3 reads CAISEQGTGELFF. The DNA for the CDR3 is TGTGCCATCAGTGAGCAGGGGACCGGGGAGCTGTTTTTT.

V usage is TRBV5-1 and J usage is TRBJ2-7; weak D call: TRBD2 (6 bases). The CDR3 runs 10 residues. V lost 5 bases and J lost 10, with 10 bases in between. Germline assignment: CDR1 SGHRS and CDR2 YFSETQ. CDR3 residues: CASRGRGQYF. The CDR3 DNA sequence: TGCGCCAGCAGGGGGCGGGGCCAGTACTTC.

The chain links TRBV21-1 to TRBJ2-7; the D call in the table, TRBD1, was not verified against the DNA. TRBV21-1 is designated a pseudogene. This CDR3 is built from 14 residues. The CDR3 bases are TGTGCCAGCAGCAAAGGCAGGATGTCCTACGAGCAGTACTTC. Translating gives CASSKGRMSYEQYF.

The genes are TRBV18 and TRBJ1-2, with D maybe TRBD1 (5 bases). Germline V gene data show CDR1 as KGHSH and CDR2 as LQKENI. CDR3 length: 14 residues. V was clipped by 1 base and J by 6 bases, with 12 bases between them. CDR3 protein: CASSPRSQGDGYTF. The CDR3 DNA is TGTGCCAGCTCACCACGGTCCCAGGGTGATGGCTACACCTTC. Using reference TRBV18 and TRBJ1-2 for the parts outside the CDR3, the full variable domain is NAGVMQNPRHLVRRRGQEARLRCSPMKGHSHVYWYRQLPEEGLKFMVYLQKENIIDESGMPKERFSAEFPKEGPSILRIQQVVRGDSAAYFCASSPRSQGDGYTFGSGTRLTVV.

V usage is TRBV28 and J usage is TRBJ2-5; D unresolved. The length of the CDR3 is 13 residues. Trimming took 1 base from V and 7 from J, leaving 10 bases between them. Germline V CDR1 and CDR2: MDHEN, SYDVKM. The CDR3 DNA is TGTGCCAGCAGTTTATCAGAGGCTGGGACCCAGTACTTC. Translation gives CASSLSEAGTQYF.

The chain recombines TRBV21-1 with TRBJ2-2; the table gives TRBD1 as D, unverified against the DNA. TRBV21-1 is a listed pseudogene. This CDR3 spans 17 amino acids. The CDR3 nucleotides read TGTGCCAGCAGCAAAGCGGGAAGGGGAAGGAACACCGGGGAGCTGTTTTTT. As protein: CASSKAGRGRNTGELFF.

The V gene is TRBV5-4, the J gene TRBJ1-1; D gene uncertain. The CDR3 loop spans 13 amino acids. CDR1 SGHNT and CDR2 YYREEE come from the germline V gene (reference sequence). Trimming left V 1 base short and J 1 base short, with 5 bases between. The CDR3 loop reads CASSLNTNTEAFF. The CDR3 region has the DNA TGTGCCAGCAGCTTGAACACGAACACTGAAGCTTTCTTT.

The chain carries TRBV9 and TRBJ2-7; 9 nucleotides align to TRBD1. The V segment lost 0 bases and the J segment 3 bases; nucleotides outside the gene matches: 4. Per the germline V gene, CDR1 is SGDLS and CDR2 is YYNGEE. The CDR3 runs 15 residues. As DNA, the CDR3 is TGTGCCAGCAGCGTAGGACAGGGGGTTAACTACGAGCAGTACTTC. Protein sequence: CASSVGQGVNYEQYF.

The rearrangement uses TRBV23-1 and TRBJ2-3, with 12 bases matching TRBD2. TRBV23-1 is treated as an ORF (open reading frame) with a function not yet certain. V lost 9 bases to trimming and J lost 0 bases; unmatched junction nucleotides: 13. This CDR3 has 18 amino acids. CDR3 region: CARASVLAGGKSTDTQYF. The CDR3, as DNA: TGCGCCAGGGCAAGCGTGCTAGCGGGGGGGAAGAGCACAGATACGCAGTATTTT.

The chain has TRBV19 and TRBJ2-4; D may be TRBD2 (5 bases). This CDR3 is 14 amino acids long. Germline V CDR1 and CDR2: LNHDA, SQIVND (reference sequence). V was pared by 10 bases and J by 2 bases, with 15 bases between. The CDR3 region is CATESPGTKNIQYF. CDR3 DNA sequence: TGTGCCACCGAAAGCCCGGGGACCAAAAACATTCAGTACTTC.